These 29 T cell receptor beta chains came from one sample sequenced in a study of blood T cell dynamics during melanoma immunotherapy. Sequencing was performed with immunoSEQ multiplex PCR; in TCRdb, only in-frame clones are kept and a portion is missing. Of more than 15,000 clones listed, about 80% were seen once; the top ten hold approximately 7.3%. Regarding time point: pre-treatment baseline. This specimen was blood, taken from a patient treated with checkpoint blockade. Source of these receptors: a human donor with melanoma.

The gene calls are TRBV10-3 and TRBJ2-7; D might be TRBD1 (6 bases). Germline CDR1 is ENHRY and CDR2 is SYGVKD. Trimming shortened V by 6 bases and J by 6 bases, and 9 bases separated the two germline ends. CDR3 size: 11 residues. CDR3 sequence: CAISQGSEQYF. CDR3 in DNA: TGTGCCATCAGCCAGGGGAGCGAGCAGTACTTC.

The chain joins TRBV28 to TRBJ1-4; the match to TRBD1 covers 7 bases. Losses at the gene ends were 5 bases for V and 3 bases for J; bases not matched to a gene: 6. The V gene's germline CDR1 is MDHEN and CDR2 SYDVKM. This CDR3 spans 15 amino acids. CDR3 sequence (DNA): TGTGCCAGCAGTAGACAGGGAGCCGCTAATGAAAAACTGTTTTTT. It encodes CASSRQGAANEKLFF.

The chain carries TRBV11-3 and TRBJ1-1; D may be TRBD1 (6 bases). The CDR3 runs to 13 residues. Germline V CDR1 and CDR2: SGHNT, YENEEA. V dropped 2 bases and J dropped 5 bases, with 9 bases sitting between them. CDR3 amino acids: CASSLTTGTEAFF. The CDR3 DNA follows: TGTGCCAGCAGCTTAACCACAGGGACTGAAGCTTTCTTT.

This clone was found once. The chain couples TRBV6-6 to TRBJ1-2; no clear D. CDR3 length: 13 residues. The V end was cut by 7 bases, the J end by 5 bases, with 14 bases between. Germline V lookup: CDR1 MNHNY, CDR2 SVGAGI (reference sequence). CDR3 nucleotides: TGTGCCAGCACCCCCTCCCCGGGGTATGGCTACACCTTC. Its protein product is CASTPSPGYGYTF.

CDR3 in amino acids: CASSLQQGVGYTF. CDR3 sequence (DNA): TGTGCCAGCAGTTTACAACAGGGGGTTGGGTACACCTTC. The chain links TRBV28 to TRBJ1-2; 8 nucleotides match TRBD1. The CDR3 totals 13 residues. V lost 2 bases to trimming and J lost 11 bases; unmatched junction nucleotides: 7. CDR1 and CDR2 (germline): MDHEN, SYDVKM.

The rearrangement joins TRBV7-2 to TRBJ1-5, with a weak D call TRBD1 (5 bases). CDR1 is SGHTA, CDR2 FQGNSA, per germline. This CDR3 region has 14 residues. V was pared by 2 bases and J by 3 bases, with 8 bases between. The CDR3 region is CASSLSGYNQPQHF. The CDR3 DNA sequence: TGTGCCAGCAGCTTATCAGGGTACAATCAGCCCCAGCATTTT. Full variable domain (rest looked up from reference TRBV7-2 and TRBJ1-5): GAGVSQSPSNKVTEKGKDVELRCDPISGHTALYWYRQSLGQGLEFLIYFQGNSAPDKSGLPSDRFSAERTGGSVSTLTIQRTQQEDSAVYLCASSLSGYNQPQHFGDGTRLSIL.

The V gene is TRBV27, the J gene TRBJ2-2; the match to TRBD2 covers 14 bases. Trimming at V came to 7 bases and at J to 5 bases, leaving 9 bases not matched to a gene. This CDR3 region has 17 residues. Looked up from germline, CDR1 is MNHEY and CDR2 is SMNVEV (reference sequence). DNA of the CDR3: TGTGCCAGCATGTACCTCGGACTAGCGGGAGGAACCGGGGAGCTGTTTTTT. Translating it yields CASMYLGLAGGTGELFF.

This chain uses TRBV4-2 with TRBJ1-5; D remains ambiguous. The length of the CDR3 is 15 residues. In germline, CDR1 is LGHNA, CDR2 YNFKEQ. V lost 0 bases and J lost 0, with 6 bases in between. CDR3 nucleotides: TGTGCCAGCAGCCAAGATTTGAATAGCAATCAGCCCCAGCATTTT. Residues: CASSQDLNSNQPQHF.

The J gene is TRBJ2-7, the V gene TRBV9; perhaps TRBD2 as D (6 bases). The CDR3 spans 13 residues. The germline V and J ends were trimmed by 3 bases and 3 bases, with 10 bases remaining between them. The germline gives CDR1 SGDLS, CDR2 YYNGEE. CDR3 protein: CASSASAGYEQYF. The CDR3 DNA reads as TGTGCCAGCAGCGCATCAGCGGGCTACGAGCAGTACTTC.

The chain is built from TRBV5-8 and TRBJ1-6, with D perhaps matching TRBD1 (6 bases). Germline V lookup: CDR1 SGHTS, CDR2 YDEGEE. The CDR3 is 14 residues long. Trimming took 6 bases from V and 9 from J, leaving 16 bases between them. This CDR3 is CASTEGGRSSPLHF. Written as DNA, the CDR3 is TGTGCCAGCACCGAAGGGGGAAGAAGTTCACCCCTCCACTTT. The variable domain in full, with the rest retrieved from reference TRBV5-8 and TRBJ1-6, is EAGVTQSPTHLIKTRGQQATLRCSPISGHTSVYWYQQALGLGLQFLLWYDEGEERNRGNFPPRFSGRQFPNYSSELNVNALELEDSALYLCASTEGGRSSPLHFGNGTRLTVT.

A few counts support this clone. V and J are TRBV2 and TRBJ1-5; no reliable D call. The germline CDR1 and CDR2 sequences are SNHLY and FYNNEI. This CDR3 is 15 amino acids long. With 4 bases removed from V and 3 bases from J, the gap between germline ends came to 13 bases. As DNA, the CDR3 is TGTGCCAGCAGTGCTGGGTTTTCGGTCAATCAGCCCCAGCATTTT. Protein product: CASSAGFSVNQPQHF.

This chain links TRBV4-1 with TRBJ2-7; D is uncertain. V lost 1 base, J lost 3 bases, and 19 bases lay in between. The CDR3 is 17 residues long. Germline CDR1 MGHRA, CDR2 YSYEKL. In nucleotides, the CDR3 is TGCGCCAGCAGCCAAGTCTACGCCTCCTTAGAAGGCTACGAGCAGTACTTC. As protein: CASSQVYASLEGYEQYF.

The V and J genes are TRBV5-8 and TRBJ1-5; 10 positions agree with TRBD1. This CDR3 has 15 residues. After removal of 4 bases from V and 6 bases from J, the junction contained 7 bases not matched to a gene. The germline V gene encodes CDR1 SGHTS and CDR2 YDEGEE. The CDR3 region is CASSLGQGESQPQHF. The CDR3, as DNA: TGTGCCAGCAGCCTTGGACAGGGGGAAAGTCAGCCCCAGCATTTT.

The CDR3 loop reads CASSLGLAGGEIQYF. The CDR3 coding sequence is TGTGCCAGCAGCCTAGGACTAGCGGGAGGTGAAATTCAGTACTTC. This rearrangement joins TRBV14 to TRBJ2-4; 14 bases map to TRBD2. The germline CDR1 and CDR2 sequences are SGHDN and FVKESK. CDR3 length: 15 residues. Trimming removed 4 bases from V and 10 bases from J; junction bases left unmatched: 6.

The V and J genes are TRBV30 and TRBJ1-1; a weak D match, TRBD1 (6 bases). Germline V gene lookup returns CDR1 GTSNPN and CDR2 SVGIG (reference sequence). V shed 8 bases and J shed 4 bases, with 8 bases lying between them. The CDR3 length is 10 residues. The CDR3 DNA reads as TGTGCCGGAGGGGGCACTGAAGCTTTCTTT. Protein sequence: CAGGGTEAFF.

The rearrangement uses TRBV4-2 and TRBJ1-2, with unresolved D. The CDR3 extends over 15 amino acids. Deletions cut 5 bases from V and 0 bases from J, with 13 bases between. Germline values: CDR1 LGHNA, CDR2 YNFKEQ. Here the CDR3 reads CASSTGARTNYGYTF. CDR3 DNA sequence: TGTGCCAGCAGCACGGGAGCCAGGACTAACTATGGCTACACCTTC.

This chain links TRBV28 with TRBJ2-3; 11 bases agree with TRBD2. The V and J ends lost 2 bases and 3 bases, in that order; junction bases with no gene match: 13. CDR1 and CDR2 from the germline V gene are MDHEN and SYDVKM. This CDR3 has 19 residues. CDR3 DNA sequence: TGTGCCAGCAGTTTAGGCCGAGGTAGCGGGAGGGCCCGGACAGATACGCAGTATTTT. Residues: CASSLGRGSGRARTDTQYF.

V usage is TRBV9 and J usage is TRBJ2-3; TRBD1 aligns across 12 bases. CDR1 and CDR2 from the germline V gene are SGDLS and YYNGEE. V lost 4 bases and J lost 5; bases outside the gene matches: 14. This CDR3 spans 18 amino acids. The CDR3 nucleotides read TGTGCCAGCAGCCCCCGTCGGGGACAGGGGGCCAGTGGAGATACGCAGTATTTT. It translates to CASSPRRGQGASGDTQYF.

This chain connects TRBV5-1 to TRBJ2-1; D call uncertain. This CDR3 has 14 residues. The ends were cut back, 5 bases at V and 4 bases at J, with 13 bases in the middle. CDR1 SGHRS and CDR2 YFSETQ come from the germline V gene. The CDR3 bases are TGCGCCAGCAGTCCAGCTGACGGATACAATGAGCAGTTCTTC. It is translated as CASSPADGYNEQFF.

CDR3 in amino acids: CASSPQQDIREAFF. CDR3 bases: TGTGCCAGCTCACCACAACAGGACATCCGAGAAGCTTTCTTT. V gene TRBV18 combines with J gene TRBJ1-1; D is possibly TRBD1 (5 bases). Germline loops: CDR1 KGHSH, CDR2 LQKENI. V shed 1 base and J shed 8 bases, with 14 bases lying between them. This CDR3 is built from 14 residues.

The chain uses TRBV14 and TRBJ1-1, with TRBD1 as a possible D gene (5 bases). Germline V gives CDR1 SGHDN, CDR2 FVKESK. The CDR3 has 14 residues. V was shortened by 1 base and J by 4 bases, with 10 bases between the two germline ends. The CDR3, as DNA: TGTGCCAGCAGCCAAGTGCGGGGGAGCACTGAAGCTTTCTTT. It is translated as CASSQVRGSTEAFF.

This clone was observed a single time. The chain couples TRBV7-6 to TRBJ1-5, with a weak D call TRBD1 (6 bases). The V gene lost 5 bases and the J gene lost 7 bases, with 21 bases spanning the gap. The CDR3 has 16 residues. CDR1 is SGHVS and CDR2 is FNYEAQ in the germline V gene. The CDR3 is CASSATTRGSDQPQHF. For the CDR3, the DNA is TGTGCCAGCAGCGCTACGACCAGGGGATCGGACCAGCCCCAGCATTTT.

The chain is built from TRBV5-1 and TRBJ1-6, with TRBD1 identical over 7 bases. V shed 4 bases and J 6 bases; nucleotides not matched to a gene: 4. CDR3 length equals 14 residues. Looked up from germline, CDR1 is SGHRS and CDR2 is YFSETQ. The CDR3, as DNA: TGCGCCAGCAGCGCGGGACAGATTAATTCACCCCTCCACTTT. This sequence encodes CASSAGQINSPLHF. Based on the CDR3 plus reference TRBV5-1 and TRBJ1-6, the full variable domain is KAGVTQTPRYLIKTRGQQVTLSCSPISGHRSVSWYQQTPGQGLQFLFEYFSETQRNKGNFPGRFSGRQFSNSRSEMNVSTLELGDSALYLCASSAGQINSPLHFGNGTRLTVT.

The V and J genes are TRBV6-1 and TRBJ1-6, with D possibly matching TRBD1 (5 bases). CDR1 is MNHNS, CDR2 SASEGT, per germline. This CDR3 spans 14 amino acids. Trimming shortened V by 3 bases and J by 2 bases, and 5 bases separated the two germline ends. The CDR3 DNA sequence: TGTGCCAGCAGTGAGACAGCCTATAATTCACCCCTCCACTTT. Translating gives CASSETAYNSPLHF.

This chain joins TRBV27 and TRBJ1-4; D not certain. The V and J ends lost 4 bases and 3 bases respectively, with 15 bases between them. The CDR3 consists of 16 residues. The germline V gene encodes CDR1 MNHEY and CDR2 SMNVEV (reference sequence). In DNA form, the CDR3 reads TGTGCCAGCAGTTATAACTTCGACAAAGCTAATGAAAAACTGTTTTTT. Protein sequence: CASSYNFDKANEKLFF.

This chain joins TRBV6-4 and TRBJ2-5, with 11 positions matching TRBD2. Germline V lookup: CDR1 MRHNA, CDR2 SNTAGT. V lost 5 bases and J lost 4; bases outside the gene matches: 9. This CDR3 comprises 16 residues. The CDR3 here is CASSYGLAGGTETQYF. CDR3 sequence (DNA): TGTGCCAGCAGTTACGGGCTAGCGGGAGGTACAGAGACCCAGTACTTC.

The chain has TRBV2 and TRBJ2-7, with D maybe TRBD2 (6 bases). The CDR3 loop spans 16 amino acids. Trimming took off 0 bases at V and 5 bases at J, with 17 bases between the two ends. Germline V lookup: CDR1 SNHLY, CDR2 FYNNEI. The CDR3 reads CASSEARGVPLNEQYF. The CDR3 coding sequence is TGTGCCAGCAGTGAAGCTCGCGGGGTTCCGTTAAACGAGCAGTACTTC.

This clone was detected only once. This chain connects TRBV7-3 to TRBJ2-1; D uncertain. This CDR3 is built from 14 residues. The V and J ends lost 5 bases and 7 bases respectively, with 15 bases between them. Germline CDR1 and CDR2: SGHTA and FQGTGA. CDR3 sequence (DNA): TGTGCCAGCAGCACCCTCATGACGCCTAATGAGCAGTTCTTC. It yields the protein CASSTLMTPNEQFF.

V gene TRBV4-2 combines with J gene TRBJ2-1; 7 bases line up with TRBD1. V trimming: 3 bases; J trimming: 15 bases; junction bases outside the gene matches: 11. Germline values: CDR1 LGHNA, CDR2 YNFKEQ. The CDR3 consists of 13 residues. The CDR3 protein is CASSQPGQFKWFF. Here the CDR3 DNA reads TGTGCCAGCAGCCAGCCGGGACAGTTCAAGTGGTTCTTC.